The source of this T cell receptor (beta chain) is a study of long-term antiretroviral therapy in people with HIV. Comment on this clone: Antigen: not known.

General study findings and limits: HIV repertoires covered narrower CDR3 length ranges than controls did.

CDR3 length: 13 amino acids. V shed 8 bases and J shed 9 bases, with 20 bases lying between them. Germline CDR1 and CDR2: SEHNR and FQNEAQ (reference sequence). Running of the v3.0 immunoSEQ assay took place at survey level. Assay: immunoSEQ multiplex PCR; the TCRdb copy retains only in-frame clones and omits some. Found here are tens of thousands of clones, over 90% of them singletons; the top ten hold about 3.1%. Specimen: unsorted PBMCs, collected 5.3 years after starting antiretroviral therapy. The rearrangement joins TRBV7-9 to TRBJ2-7, with D perhaps TRBD1 (6 bases). This receptor was obtained from a man aged 50 or older with HIV. The CDR3 reads CASSHPYRAGQYF. CDR3 bases: TGTGCCAGCTCACACCCCTACAGGGCTGGGCAGTACTTC.